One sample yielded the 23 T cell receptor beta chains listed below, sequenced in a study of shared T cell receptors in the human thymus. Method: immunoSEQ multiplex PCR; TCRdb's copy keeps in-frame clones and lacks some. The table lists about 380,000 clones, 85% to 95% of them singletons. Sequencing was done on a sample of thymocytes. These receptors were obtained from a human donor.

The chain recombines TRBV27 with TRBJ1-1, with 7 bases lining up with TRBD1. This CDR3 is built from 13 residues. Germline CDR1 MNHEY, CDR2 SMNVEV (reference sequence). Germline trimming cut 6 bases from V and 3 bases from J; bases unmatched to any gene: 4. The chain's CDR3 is CASRKGAHTEAFF. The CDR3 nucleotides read TGTGCCAGCAGGAAGGGGGCGCACACTGAAGCTTTCTTT.

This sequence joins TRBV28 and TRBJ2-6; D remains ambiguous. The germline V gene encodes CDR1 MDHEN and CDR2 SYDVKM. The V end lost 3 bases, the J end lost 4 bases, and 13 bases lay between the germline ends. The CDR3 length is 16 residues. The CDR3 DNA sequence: TGTGCCAGCAGTTTTGGCCCAAATCCGGGGGCCAACGTCCTGACTTTC. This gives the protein CASSFGPNPGANVLTF.

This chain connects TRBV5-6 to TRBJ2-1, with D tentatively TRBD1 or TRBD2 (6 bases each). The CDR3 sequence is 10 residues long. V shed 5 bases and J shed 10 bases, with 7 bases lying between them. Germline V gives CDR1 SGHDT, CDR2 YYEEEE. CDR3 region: CASRGGEQFF. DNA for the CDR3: TGTGCCAGCAGAGGGGGGGAGCAGTTCTTC.

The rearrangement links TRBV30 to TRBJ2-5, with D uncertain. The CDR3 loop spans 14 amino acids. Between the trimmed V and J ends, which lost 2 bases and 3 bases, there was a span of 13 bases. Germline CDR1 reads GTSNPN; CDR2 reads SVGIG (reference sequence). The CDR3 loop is CAWSWKLFKETQYF. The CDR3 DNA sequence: TGTGCCTGGAGTTGGAAGCTATTCAAAGAGACCCAGTACTTC.

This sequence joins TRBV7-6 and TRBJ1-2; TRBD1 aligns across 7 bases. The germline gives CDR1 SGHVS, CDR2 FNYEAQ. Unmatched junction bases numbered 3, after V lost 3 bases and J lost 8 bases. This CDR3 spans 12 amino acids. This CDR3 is CASSLTGRGYTF. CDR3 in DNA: TGTGCCAGCAGCTTGACAGGGAGAGGCTACACCTTC.

Written as DNA, the CDR3 is TGCGCCAGCAGCGGAGACATCATAAGCACAGATACGCAGTATTTT. Translated: CASSGDIISTDTQYF. This chain joins TRBV5-1 and TRBJ2-3, with D unclear. CDR3 length equals 15 residues. From germline, CDR1 is SGHRS and CDR2 YFSETQ. The V end was cut by 4 bases, the J end by 0 bases, with 12 bases between.

CDR3 sequence (DNA): TGTGCCAGCAGTTCCTGGGACAGGGAAGACTACAATGAGCAGTTCTTC. Its translation: CASSSWDREDYNEQFF. The J gene is TRBJ2-1, the V gene TRBV7-6, with 9 bases aligning to TRBD1. The CDR3 length is 16 residues. CDR1 and CDR2 from the germline V gene are SGHVS and FNYEAQ. Trimming removed 6 bases from V and 3 bases from J; junction bases left unmatched: 9. Full variable domain (remainder filled in from reference TRBV7-6 and TRBJ2-1): GAGVSQSPRYKVTKRGQDVALRCDPISGHVSLYWYRQALGQGPEFLTYFNYEAQQDKSGLPNDRFSAERPEGSISTLTIQRTEQRDSAMYRCASSSWDREDYNEQFFGPGTRLTVL.

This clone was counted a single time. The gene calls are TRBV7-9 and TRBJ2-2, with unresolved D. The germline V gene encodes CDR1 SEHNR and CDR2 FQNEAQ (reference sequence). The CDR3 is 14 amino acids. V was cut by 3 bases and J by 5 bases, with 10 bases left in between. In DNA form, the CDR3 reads TGTGCCAGCAGCTTCGTGCAGCAGACCGGGGAGCTGTTTTTT. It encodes CASSFVQQTGELFF.

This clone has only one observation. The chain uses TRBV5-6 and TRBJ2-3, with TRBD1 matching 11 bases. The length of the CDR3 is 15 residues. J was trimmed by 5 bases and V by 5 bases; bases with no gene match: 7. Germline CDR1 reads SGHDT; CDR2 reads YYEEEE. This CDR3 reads CASRFGQGAGDTQYF. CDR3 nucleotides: TGTGCCAGCAGATTTGGACAGGGGGCGGGAGATACGCAGTATTTT.

The CDR3 spells CASSLCSKGGCNAEAFF. CDR3 in DNA: TGTGCCAGCAGCCTCTGCTCCAAGGGGGGGTGTAACGCTGAAGCTTTCTTT. This chain uses TRBV5-6 with TRBJ1-1; a weak D match, TRBD1 (6 bases). Germline-derived CDR1 and CDR2 are SGHDT and YYEEEE. The length of the CDR3 is 17 residues. V dropped 4 bases and J dropped 6 bases, with 25 bases sitting between them.

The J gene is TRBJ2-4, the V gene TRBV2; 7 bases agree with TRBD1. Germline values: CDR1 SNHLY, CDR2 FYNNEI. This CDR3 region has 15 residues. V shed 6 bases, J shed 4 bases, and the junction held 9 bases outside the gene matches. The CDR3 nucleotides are TGTGCCAGCAGGAAAAACGACAGGGATAAAAACATTCAGTACTTC. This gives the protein CASRKNDRDKNIQYF.

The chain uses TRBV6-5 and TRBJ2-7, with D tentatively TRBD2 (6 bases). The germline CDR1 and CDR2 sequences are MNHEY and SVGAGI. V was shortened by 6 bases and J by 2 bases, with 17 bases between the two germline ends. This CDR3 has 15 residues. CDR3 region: CASSPLALGPYEQYF. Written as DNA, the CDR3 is TGTGCCAGCAGCCCCCTAGCGTTGGGGCCCTACGAGCAGTACTTC.

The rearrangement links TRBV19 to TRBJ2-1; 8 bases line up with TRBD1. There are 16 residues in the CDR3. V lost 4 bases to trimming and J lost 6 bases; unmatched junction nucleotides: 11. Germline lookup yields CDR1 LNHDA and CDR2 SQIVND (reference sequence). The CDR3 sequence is CASSNPDREVFNEQFF. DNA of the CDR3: TGTGCCAGTAGTAACCCGGACAGGGAAGTTTTCAATGAGCAGTTCTTC.

CDR3 in amino acids: CASSLGSGRPPDTQYF. The CDR3 region has the DNA TGTGCCAGCAGTTTAGGTAGCGGGAGGCCCCCAGATACGCAGTATTTT. V gene TRBV27 combines with J gene TRBJ2-3; 10 bases fit TRBD2. Germline V gives CDR1 MNHEY, CDR2 SMNVEV (reference sequence). Trimming cost V 2 bases and J 4 bases; bases outside gene matches: 6. CDR3 size: 16 residues.

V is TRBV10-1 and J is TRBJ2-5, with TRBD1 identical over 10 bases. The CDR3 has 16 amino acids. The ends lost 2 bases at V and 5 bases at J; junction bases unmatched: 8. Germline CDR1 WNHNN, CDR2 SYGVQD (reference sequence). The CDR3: CASSEGDRGSGETQYF. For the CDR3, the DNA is TGCGCCAGCAGTGAGGGGGACAGGGGTAGTGGGGAGACCCAGTACTTC.

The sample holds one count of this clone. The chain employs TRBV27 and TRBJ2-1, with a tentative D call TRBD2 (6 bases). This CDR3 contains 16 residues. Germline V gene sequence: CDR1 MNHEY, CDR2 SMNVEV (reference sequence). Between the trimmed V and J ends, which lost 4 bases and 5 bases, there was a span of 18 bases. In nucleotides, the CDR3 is TGTGCCAGCAGTTCGCCCCCCCCGGGAGCCAACAATGAGCAGTTCTTC. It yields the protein CASSSPPPGANNEQFF.

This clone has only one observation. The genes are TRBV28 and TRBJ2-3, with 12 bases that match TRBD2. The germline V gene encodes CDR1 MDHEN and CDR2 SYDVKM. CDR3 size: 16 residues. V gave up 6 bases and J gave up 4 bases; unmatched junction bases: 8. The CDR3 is CASRPGLAGLADTQYF. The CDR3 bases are TGTGCCAGCAGGCCGGGACTAGCGGGTCTAGCAGATACGCAGTATTTT.

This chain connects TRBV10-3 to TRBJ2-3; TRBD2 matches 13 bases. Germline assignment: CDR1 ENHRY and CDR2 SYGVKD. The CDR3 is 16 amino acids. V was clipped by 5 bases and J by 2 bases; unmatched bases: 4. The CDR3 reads CAISPGLAGNTDTQYF. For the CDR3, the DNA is TGTGCCATCAGTCCGGGACTAGCGGGGAACACAGATACGCAGTATTTT.

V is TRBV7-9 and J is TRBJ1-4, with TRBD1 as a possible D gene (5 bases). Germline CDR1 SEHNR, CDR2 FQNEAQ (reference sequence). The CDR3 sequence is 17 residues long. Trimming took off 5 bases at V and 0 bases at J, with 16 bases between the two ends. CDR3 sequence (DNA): TGTGCCAGCAGCCACCAAACGGGACTTTCAACTAATGAAAAACTGTTTTTT. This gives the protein CASSHQTGLSTNEKLFF.

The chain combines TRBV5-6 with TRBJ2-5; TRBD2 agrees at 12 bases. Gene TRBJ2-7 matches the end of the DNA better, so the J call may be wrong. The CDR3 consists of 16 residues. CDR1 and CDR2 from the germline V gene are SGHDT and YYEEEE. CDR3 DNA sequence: TGTGCCAGCAGCCCTAGGACTAGCGGGAAAACCTACGAGCAGTACTTC. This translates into CASSPRTSGKTYEQYF.

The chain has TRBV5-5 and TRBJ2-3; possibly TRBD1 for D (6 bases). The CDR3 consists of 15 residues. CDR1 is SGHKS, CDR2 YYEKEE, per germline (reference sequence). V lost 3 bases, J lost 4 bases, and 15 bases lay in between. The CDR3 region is CASSSPGGRADTQYF. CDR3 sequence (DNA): TGTGCCAGCAGCTCGCCTGGGGGCCGGGCAGATACGCAGTATTTT. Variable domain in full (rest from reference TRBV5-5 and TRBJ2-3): DAGVTQSPTHLIKTRGQQVTLRCSPISGHKSVSWYQQVLGQGPQFIFQYYEKEERGRGNFPDRFSARQFPNYSSELNVNALLLGDSALYLCASSSPGGRADTQYFGPGTRLTVL.

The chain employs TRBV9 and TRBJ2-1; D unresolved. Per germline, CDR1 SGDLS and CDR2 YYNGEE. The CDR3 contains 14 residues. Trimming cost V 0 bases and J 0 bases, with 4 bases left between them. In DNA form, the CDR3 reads TGTGCCAGCAGCGTAGATAGCTCCTACAATGAGCAGTTCTTC. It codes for CASSVDSSYNEQFF.

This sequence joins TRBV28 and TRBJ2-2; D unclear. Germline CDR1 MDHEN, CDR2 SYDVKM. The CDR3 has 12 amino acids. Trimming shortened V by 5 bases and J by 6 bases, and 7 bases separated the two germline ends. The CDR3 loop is CASSLQPGELFF. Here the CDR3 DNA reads TGTGCCAGCAGTCTGCAGCCCGGGGAGCTGTTTTTT.